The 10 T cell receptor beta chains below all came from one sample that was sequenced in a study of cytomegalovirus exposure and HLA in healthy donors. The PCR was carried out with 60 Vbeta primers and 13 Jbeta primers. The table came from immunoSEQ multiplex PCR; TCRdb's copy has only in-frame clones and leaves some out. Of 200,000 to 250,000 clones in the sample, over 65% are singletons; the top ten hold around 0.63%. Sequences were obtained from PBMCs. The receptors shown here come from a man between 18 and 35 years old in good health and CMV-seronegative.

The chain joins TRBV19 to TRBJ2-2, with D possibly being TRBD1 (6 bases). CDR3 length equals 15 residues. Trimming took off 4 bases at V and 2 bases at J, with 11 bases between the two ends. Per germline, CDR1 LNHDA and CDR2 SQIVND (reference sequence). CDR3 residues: CASSTRTVNTGELFF. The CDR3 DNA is TGTGCCAGTAGTACCCGGACAGTAAACACCGGGGAGCTGTTTTTT.

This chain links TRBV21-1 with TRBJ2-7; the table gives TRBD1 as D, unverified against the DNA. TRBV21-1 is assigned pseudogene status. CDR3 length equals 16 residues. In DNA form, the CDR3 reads TGTGCCAGCAGCAAAGCGCTAGGGGGAGCCCCCTACGAGCAGTACTTC. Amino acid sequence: CASSKALGGAPYEQYF.

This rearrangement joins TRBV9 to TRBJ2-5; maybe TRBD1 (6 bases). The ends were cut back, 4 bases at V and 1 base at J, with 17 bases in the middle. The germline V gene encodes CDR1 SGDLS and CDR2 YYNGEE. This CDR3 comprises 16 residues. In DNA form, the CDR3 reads TGTGCCAGCAGCCGAGACCTACAGGGTCTCCAAGAGACCCAGTACTTC. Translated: CASSRDLQGLQETQYF.

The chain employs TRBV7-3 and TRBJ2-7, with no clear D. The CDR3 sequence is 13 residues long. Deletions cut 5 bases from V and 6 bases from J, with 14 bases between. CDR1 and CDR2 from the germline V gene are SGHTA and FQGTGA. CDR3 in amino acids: CASSPQEVGEQYF. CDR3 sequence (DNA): TGTGCCAGCAGCCCCCAAGAGGTGGGCGAGCAGTACTTC.

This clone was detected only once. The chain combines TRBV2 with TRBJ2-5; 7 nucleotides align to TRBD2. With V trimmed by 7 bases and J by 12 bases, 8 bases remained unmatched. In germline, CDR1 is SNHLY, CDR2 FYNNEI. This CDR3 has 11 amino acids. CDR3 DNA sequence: TGTGCCAGCACCGGAGAGCTAGCGGAGTACTTC. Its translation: CASTGELAEYF.

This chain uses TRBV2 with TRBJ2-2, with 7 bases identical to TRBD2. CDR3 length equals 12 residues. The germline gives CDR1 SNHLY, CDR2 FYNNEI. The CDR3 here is CGGSLDTGELFF. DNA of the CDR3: TGTGGCGGGAGCCTGGATACCGGGGAGCTGTTTTTT.

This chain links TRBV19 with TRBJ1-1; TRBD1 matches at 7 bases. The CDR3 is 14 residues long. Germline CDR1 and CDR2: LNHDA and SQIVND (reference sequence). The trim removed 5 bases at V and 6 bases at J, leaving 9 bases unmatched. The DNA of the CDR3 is TGTGCCAGTAGTGTGATTCTCGGGACAGCTGAAGCTTTCTTT. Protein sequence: CASSVILGTAEAFF.

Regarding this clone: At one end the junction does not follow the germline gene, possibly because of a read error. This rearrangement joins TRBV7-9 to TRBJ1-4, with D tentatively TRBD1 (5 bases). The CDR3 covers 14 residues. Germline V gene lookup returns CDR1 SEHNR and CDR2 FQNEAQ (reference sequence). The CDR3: CASSFGGAKEKLFF. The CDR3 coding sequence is TGTGCCAGCAGCTTCGGAGGGGCTAAGGAAAAACTGTTTTTT.

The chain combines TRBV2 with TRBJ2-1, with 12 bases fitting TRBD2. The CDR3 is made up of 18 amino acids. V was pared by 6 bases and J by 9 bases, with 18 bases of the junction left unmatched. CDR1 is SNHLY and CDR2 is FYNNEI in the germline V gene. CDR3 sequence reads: CASRTGQGTSGFTSEQFF. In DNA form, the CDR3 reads TGTGCCAGCAGGACCGGACAGGGGACTAGCGGGTTCACGAGTGAGCAGTTCTTC.

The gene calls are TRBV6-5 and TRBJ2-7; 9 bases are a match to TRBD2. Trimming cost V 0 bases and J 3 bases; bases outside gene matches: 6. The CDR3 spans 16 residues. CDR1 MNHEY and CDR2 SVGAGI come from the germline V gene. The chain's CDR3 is CASSYSSSGSGYEQYF. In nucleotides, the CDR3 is TGTGCCAGCAGTTACTCGAGTAGCGGGAGCGGCTACGAGCAGTACTTC.